The 21 T cell receptor beta chains in this list originate from one sample, sequenced in a study of blood T cell repertoires in COVID-19. Sequenced by immunoSEQ multiplex PCR; TCRdb stores in-frame clones only, minus some. This sample has about 170,000 clones, with over 80% found just once. Sequencing was done on a sample of peripheral blood. The receptor set was obtained from a woman older than 75 with COVID-19, enrolled during active disease.

This sequence joins TRBV29-1 and TRBJ1-1; tentatively, D is TRBD1 (6 bases). V was cut by 3 bases and J by 1 base, with 9 bases left in between. The germline gives CDR1 SQVTM, CDR2 ANQGSEA. CDR3 length: 13 amino acids. The DNA for the CDR3 is TGCAGCGTTGATGTAGGGGGGAACACTGAAGCTTTCTTT. It codes for CSVDVGGNTEAFF.

In its sample, this clone was seen once. The V and J genes are TRBV5-1 and TRBJ2-7, with D maybe TRBD1 (6 bases). Germline loops: CDR1 SGHRS, CDR2 YFSETQ. The V end lost 9 bases, the J end lost 6 bases, and 19 bases lay between the germline ends. This CDR3 has 13 amino acids. This chain's CDR3 is CATQQGFGSEQYF. The CDR3 nucleotides read TGCGCCACCCAACAGGGCTTTGGCTCCGAGCAGTACTTC.

J is TRBJ2-7 and V is TRBV7-9, with 8 nucleotides matching TRBD2. V shed 6 bases and J 6 bases; nucleotides not matched to a gene: 10. CDR1 is SEHNR and CDR2 is FQNEAQ in the germline V gene (reference sequence). The CDR3 consists of 14 residues. In DNA, the CDR3 is TGTGCCAGCAGGCCGAGCGGGAGTGAAAGCGAGCAGTACTTC. Translation gives CASRPSGSESEQYF.

This chain connects TRBV7-2 to TRBJ2-7; 11 bases align to TRBD2. This CDR3 region has 15 residues. J lost 3 bases, V lost 5 bases, and 6 bases had no gene match. Germline V CDR1 and CDR2: SGHTA, FQGNSA. The CDR3 region has the DNA TGTGCCAGCAGCAAAACCGGGACTAGCGGCTACGAGCAGTACTTC. Protein product: CASSKTGTSGYEQYF.

The chain has TRBV27 and TRBJ1-6; D unresolved. CDR1 and CDR2 (germline): MNHEY, SMNVEV (reference sequence). V lost 5 bases to trimming and J lost 10 bases, with 12 bases between them. This CDR3 spans 13 amino acids. As DNA, the CDR3 is TGTGCCAGCAGTACTAATTTGCTCTCACCCCTCCACTTT. It codes for CASSTNLLSPLHF.

This chain links TRBV12-3 or TRBV12-4 with TRBJ1-3; D unresolved. V dropped 5 bases and J dropped 7 bases, with 9 bases sitting between them. CDR3 size: 12 residues. Here the CDR3 reads CASSTDRNTIYF. In DNA form, the CDR3 reads TGTGCCAGCAGTACCGATCGGAACACCATATATTTT.

The chain combines TRBV7-2 with TRBJ2-1; 8 positions agree with TRBD2. The CDR3 sequence is 14 residues long. Trimming took 8 bases from V and 4 from J; bases not matched to a gene: 7. Per germline, CDR1 SGHTA and CDR2 FQGNSA. The CDR3 loop reads CASRSGSSYNEQFF. The CDR3 coding sequence is TGTGCCAGCCGGAGCGGGAGTTCGTACAATGAGCAGTTCTTC. The full variable domain, rest sourced from reference TRBV7-2 and TRBJ2-1, is GAGVSQSPSNKVTEKGKDVELRCDPISGHTALYWYRQSLGQGLEFLIYFQGNSAPDKSGLPSDRFSAERTGGSVSTLTIQRTQQEDSAVYLCASRSGSSYNEQFFGPGTRLTVL.

V gene TRBV3-1 (or the pseudogene TRBV3-2) combines with J gene TRBJ2-7; D unclear. Germline V lookup: CDR1 LGHDT, CDR2 YNNKEL (reference sequence). The CDR3 has 13 amino acids. V was pared by 4 bases and J by 2 bases, with 9 bases between. CDR3 loop: CASSLAPAYEQYF. CDR3 DNA: TGTGCCAGCAGCCTCGCCCCAGCCTACGAGCAGTACTTC.

This clone was recorded once. The V call is TRBV7-9, the J call TRBJ2-5; TRBD2 matches at 10 bases. Trimming cost V 3 bases and J 5 bases; bases outside gene matches: 9. The germline CDR1 and CDR2 sequences are SEHNR and FQNEAQ (reference sequence). The CDR3 consists of 16 residues. The CDR3 loop is CASSFRVAGGLETQYF. The CDR3 region has the DNA TGTGCCAGCAGCTTCCGGGTAGCGGGAGGTCTGGAGACCCAGTACTTC.

The J gene is TRBJ2-1, the V gene TRBV3-1 (or the pseudogene TRBV3-2); tentatively, D is TRBD2 (6 bases). V was clipped by 2 bases and J by 10 bases, with 12 bases between them. Germline values: CDR1 LGHDT, CDR2 YNNKEL (reference sequence). The CDR3 has 13 amino acids. The CDR3 region is CASSQRIGGEQFF. The CDR3 bases are TGTGCCAGCAGCCAACGAATCGGGGGAGAGCAGTTCTTC.

The chain has TRBV3-1 (or the pseudogene TRBV3-2) and TRBJ1-4; 11 positions agree with TRBD1. The junction had 17 bases not matched to a gene; V was cut back by 4 bases and J by 7 bases. CDR3 length: 19 residues. Germline CDR1 and CDR2: LGHDT and YNNKEL (reference sequence). The CDR3 DNA sequence: TGTGCCAGCAGCCGAAACGTGGGACAGGGGGTACGCTGGGGTGAAAAACTGTTTTTT. This sequence encodes CASSRNVGQGVRWGEKLFF.

Regarding this clone: A single base separates this from a much larger clone, so it may be a read error. V gene TRBV6-6 combines with J gene TRBJ1-5; D might be TRBD1 (5 bases). Germline loops: CDR1 MNHNY, CDR2 SVGAGI (reference sequence). Trimming removed 3 bases at V and 2 bases at J, with 8 bases between. The CDR3 extends over 14 amino acids. CDR3 sequence (DNA): TGTGCCAGCAGTTATGGAGGGGGCAATCAGCCCCAGCATTTT. Encoded protein: CASSYGGGNQPQHF.

This chain joins TRBV20-1 and TRBJ2-1, with D tentatively TRBD2 (7 bases). Per the germline V gene, CDR1 is DFQATT and CDR2 is SNEGSKA (reference sequence). Trimming took off 3 bases at V and 5 bases at J, with 14 bases between the two ends. The CDR3 is made up of 14 amino acids. CDR3 sequence: CSASRGAVDNEQFF. CDR3 coding DNA: TGCAGTGCTAGTCGGGGGGCGGTCGACAATGAGCAGTTCTTC.

The V gene is TRBV19, the J gene TRBJ1-2; D is ambiguous. Germline CDR1 LNHDA, CDR2 SQIVND (reference sequence). This CDR3 is built from 12 residues. The V and J ends lost 8 bases and 2 bases respectively, with 9 bases between them. CDR3 nucleotide sequence: TGTGCCAGTGGGGAGATGAACTATGGCTACACCTTC. This codes for CASGEMNYGYTF.

This rearrangement joins TRBV27 to TRBJ1-2; tentative D call: TRBD1 (6 bases). CDR1 is MNHEY, CDR2 SMNVEV, per germline (reference sequence). The CDR3 is made up of 17 amino acids. Trimming removed 5 bases from V and 9 bases from J, with 28 bases in between. The CDR3 spells CASSQDPVVGRGIRYTF. The CDR3 bases are TGTGCCAGCAGTCAAGATCCCGTAGTAGGCAGGGGAATTCGCTACACCTTC.

V is TRBV10-1 and J is TRBJ1-1; TRBD1 aligns across 7 bases. Germline values: CDR1 WNHNN, CDR2 SYGVQD (reference sequence). J was trimmed by 2 bases and V by 4 bases; bases with no gene match: 16. This CDR3 region has 18 residues. CDR3 nucleotide sequence: TGCGCCAGCAGTGCAGGACAGGTCTTCTCAGGGTCCAACACTGAAGCTTTCTTT. Protein product: CASSAGQVFSGSNTEAFF.

The chain carries TRBV29-1 and TRBJ1-2; TRBD1 agrees at 7 bases. The CDR3 is 13 amino acids. Germline V lookup: CDR1 SQVTM, CDR2 ANQGSEA. The V segment lost 5 bases and the J segment 2 bases; nucleotides outside the gene matches: 5. CDR3 in DNA: TGCAGCGTTTACGCGGACAGGAACTATGGCTACACCTTC. This translates into CSVYADRNYGYTF.

V is TRBV6-5 and J is TRBJ1-1, with D perhaps matching TRBD1 (6 bases). This CDR3 comprises 13 residues. V was shortened by 5 bases and J by 7 bases, with 14 bases between the two germline ends. In germline, CDR1 is MNHEY, CDR2 SVGAGI. The CDR3 DNA reads TGTGCCAGCAGTACAGGACAGACCATTGAAGCTTTCTTT. Protein sequence: CASSTGQTIEAFF.

The table lists this clone with a few counts. The chain has TRBV2 and TRBJ1-5, with 9 bases that match TRBD1. This CDR3 contains 14 residues. Per germline, CDR1 SNHLY and CDR2 FYNNEI. V gave up 9 bases and J gave up 11 bases; unmatched junction bases: 14. The CDR3 here is CASEGQGPDLAQHF. Here the CDR3 DNA reads TGTGCCAGTGAAGGACAGGGGCCCGACTTGGCCCAGCATTTT.

This clone showed up just once. The CDR3 protein is CASLAGLNQPQHF. CDR3 coding DNA: TGTGCCAGCCTCGCGGGGCTCAATCAGCCCCAGCATTTT. The chain links TRBV2 to TRBJ1-5; D may be TRBD1 (5 bases). CDR1 is SNHLY and CDR2 is FYNNEI in the germline V gene. The V end lost 8 bases, the J end lost 3 bases, and 11 bases lay between the germline ends. CDR3 length equals 13 residues.

This rearrangement joins TRBV2 to TRBJ2-5, with TRBD2 as a possible D gene (7 bases). Germline V gives CDR1 SNHLY, CDR2 FYNNEI. V lost 3 bases and J lost 6, with 17 bases in between. The CDR3 consists of 15 residues. Here the CDR3 reads CASSEGGGLAQTQYF. Here the CDR3 DNA reads TGTGCCAGCAGTGAGGGGGGGGGCCTAGCCCAGACCCAGTACTTC.